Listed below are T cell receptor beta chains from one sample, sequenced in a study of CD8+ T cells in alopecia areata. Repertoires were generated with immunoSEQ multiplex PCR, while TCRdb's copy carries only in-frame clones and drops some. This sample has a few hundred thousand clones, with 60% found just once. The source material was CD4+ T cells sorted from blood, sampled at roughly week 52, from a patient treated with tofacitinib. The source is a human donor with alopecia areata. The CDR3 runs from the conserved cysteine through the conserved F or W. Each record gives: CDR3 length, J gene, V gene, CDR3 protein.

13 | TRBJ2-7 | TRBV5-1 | CASSLGAPREQYF
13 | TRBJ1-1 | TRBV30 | CARGTGQRTEAFF
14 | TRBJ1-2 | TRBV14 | CASSPGQGDYGYTF
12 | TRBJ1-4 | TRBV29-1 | CSVGQQNEKLFF
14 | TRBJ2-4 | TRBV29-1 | CSVEVQGASDIQYF
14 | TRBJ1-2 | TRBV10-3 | CAISESSGVYGYTF
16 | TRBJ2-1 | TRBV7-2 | CASSPWTSGGAREQFF
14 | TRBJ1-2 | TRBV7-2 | CASSLAREYNGYTF
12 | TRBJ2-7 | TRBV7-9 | CASSPTGVEQYF
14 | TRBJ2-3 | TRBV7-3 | CASSLRQAGDTQYF
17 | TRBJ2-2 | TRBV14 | CASSQHRDWRGHGELFF
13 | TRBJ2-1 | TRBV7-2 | CASSPPKAGEQFF
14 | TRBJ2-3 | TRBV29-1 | CSVEAWGESDTQYF
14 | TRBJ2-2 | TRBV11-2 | CASSFFLDTGELFF
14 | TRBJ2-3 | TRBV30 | CAWSGGQDTDTQYF
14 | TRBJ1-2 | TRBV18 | CASSPNLNNYGYTF
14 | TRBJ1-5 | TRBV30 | CAWRGQFLNQPQHF
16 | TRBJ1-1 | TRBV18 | CASSSAGSMRYTEAFF
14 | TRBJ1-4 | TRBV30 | CAWSFPPEHEKLFF
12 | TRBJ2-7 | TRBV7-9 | CASSSIATGEYF
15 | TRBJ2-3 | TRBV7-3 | CASSPQAGSTDTQYF
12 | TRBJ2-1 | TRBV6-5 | CASSKGGREQFF
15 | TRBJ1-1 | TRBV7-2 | CASSLRLRGGFAAFF
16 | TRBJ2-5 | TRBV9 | CASSVGASGGEETQYF
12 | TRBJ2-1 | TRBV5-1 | CASSVTRNEQFF
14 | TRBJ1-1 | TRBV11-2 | CASSSRQGNTEAFF
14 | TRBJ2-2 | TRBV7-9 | CASRGQGARGELFF
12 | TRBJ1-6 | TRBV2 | CASQVPDSPLHF
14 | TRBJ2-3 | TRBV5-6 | CASSPPGGADTQYF
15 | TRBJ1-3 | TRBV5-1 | CASSLDSLSGNTIYF
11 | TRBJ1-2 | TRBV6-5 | CASSMGYGYTF
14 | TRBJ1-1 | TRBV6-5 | CASSYRGRNTEAFF
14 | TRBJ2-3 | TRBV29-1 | CSVVGKRSADTQYF
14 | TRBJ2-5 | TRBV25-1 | CASSEYVGWETQYF
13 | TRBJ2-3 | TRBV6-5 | CASSYGAEGTQYF
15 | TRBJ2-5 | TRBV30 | CAWRRGTSGQETQYF
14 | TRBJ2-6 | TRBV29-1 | CSVGGGAGANVLTF
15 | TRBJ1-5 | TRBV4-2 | CASSQDSAGYQPQHF
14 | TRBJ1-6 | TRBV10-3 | CAISEDRENSPLHF
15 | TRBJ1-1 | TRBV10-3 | CAISEQGRMNTEAFF
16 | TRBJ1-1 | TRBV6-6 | CASSYQRGGGVTEAFF
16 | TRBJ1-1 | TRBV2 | CASRHGTGLGTTEAFF
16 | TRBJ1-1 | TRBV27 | CASSLSISSVGTEAFF